This T cell receptor (beta chain) derives from a study of cytomegalovirus exposure and HLA in healthy donors. The PCR ran on 60 Vbeta and 13 Jbeta primers. Using immunoSEQ multiplex PCR, the repertoire was profiled, and TCRdb retains in-frame clones only, with some absent. The table records some 150,000 clones, about two thirds of them present only once. There are 12 residues in the CDR3. In germline, CDR1 is SGHVS, CDR2 FNYEAQ. V lost 5 bases and J 3 bases, leaving 8 bases between the germline ends. The chain recombines TRBV7-6 with TRBJ2-7; no clear D. The clonotype comes from a woman aged 25-40 years in good health and CMV-seronegative. Sequencing used PBMCs. The CDR3 protein is CASSPGFYEQYF. The CDR3 DNA follows: TGTGCCAGCAGCCCAGGTTTCTACGAGCAGTACTTC.